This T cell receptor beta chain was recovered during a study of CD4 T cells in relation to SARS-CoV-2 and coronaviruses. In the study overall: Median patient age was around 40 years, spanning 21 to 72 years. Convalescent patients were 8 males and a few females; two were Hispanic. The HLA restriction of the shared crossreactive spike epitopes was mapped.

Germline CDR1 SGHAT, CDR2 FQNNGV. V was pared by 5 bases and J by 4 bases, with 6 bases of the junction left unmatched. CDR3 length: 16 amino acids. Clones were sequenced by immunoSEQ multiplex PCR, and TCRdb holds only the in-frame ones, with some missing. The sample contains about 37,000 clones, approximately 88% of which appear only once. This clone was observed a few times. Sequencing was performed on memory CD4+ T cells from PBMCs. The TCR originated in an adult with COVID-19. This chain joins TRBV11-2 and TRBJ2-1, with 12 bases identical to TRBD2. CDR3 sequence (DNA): TGTGCCAGCAGCCTGACGCTAGCGGGGGGGTACAATGAGCAGTTCTTC. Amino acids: CASSLTLAGGYNEQFF.